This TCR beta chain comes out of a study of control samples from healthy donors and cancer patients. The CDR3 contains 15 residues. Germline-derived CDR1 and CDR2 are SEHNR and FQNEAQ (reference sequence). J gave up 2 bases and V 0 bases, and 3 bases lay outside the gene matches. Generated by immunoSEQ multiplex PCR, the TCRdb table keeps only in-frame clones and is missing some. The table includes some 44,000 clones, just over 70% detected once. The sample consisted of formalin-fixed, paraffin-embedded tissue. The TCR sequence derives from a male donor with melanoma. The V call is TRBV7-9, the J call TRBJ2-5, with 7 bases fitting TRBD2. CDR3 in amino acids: CASSLAGGIQETQYF. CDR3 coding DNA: TGTGCCAGCAGCTTAGCGGGGGGGATTCAAGAGACCCAGTACTTC. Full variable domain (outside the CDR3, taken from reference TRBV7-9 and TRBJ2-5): DTGVSQNPRHKITKRGQNVTFRCDPISEHNRLYWYRQTLGQGPEFLTYFQNEAQLEKSRLLSDRFSAERPKGSFSTLEIQRTEQGDSAMYLCASSLAGGIQETQYFGPGTRLLVL.